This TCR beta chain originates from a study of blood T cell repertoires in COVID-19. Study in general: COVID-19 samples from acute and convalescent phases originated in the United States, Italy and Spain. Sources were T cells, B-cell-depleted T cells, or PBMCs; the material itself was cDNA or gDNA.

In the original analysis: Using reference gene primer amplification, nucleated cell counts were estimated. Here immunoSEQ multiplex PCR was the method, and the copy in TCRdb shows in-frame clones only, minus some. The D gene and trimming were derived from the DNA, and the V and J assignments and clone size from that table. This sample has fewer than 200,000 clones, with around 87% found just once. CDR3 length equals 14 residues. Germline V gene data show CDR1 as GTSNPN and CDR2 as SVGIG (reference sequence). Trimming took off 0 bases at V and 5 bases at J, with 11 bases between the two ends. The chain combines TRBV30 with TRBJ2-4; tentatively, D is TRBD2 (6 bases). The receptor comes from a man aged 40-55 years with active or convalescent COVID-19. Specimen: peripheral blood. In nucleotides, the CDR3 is TGTGCCTGGAGTGTAAGTGGGACTGAAAACATTCAGTACTTC. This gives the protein CAWSVSGTENIQYF.